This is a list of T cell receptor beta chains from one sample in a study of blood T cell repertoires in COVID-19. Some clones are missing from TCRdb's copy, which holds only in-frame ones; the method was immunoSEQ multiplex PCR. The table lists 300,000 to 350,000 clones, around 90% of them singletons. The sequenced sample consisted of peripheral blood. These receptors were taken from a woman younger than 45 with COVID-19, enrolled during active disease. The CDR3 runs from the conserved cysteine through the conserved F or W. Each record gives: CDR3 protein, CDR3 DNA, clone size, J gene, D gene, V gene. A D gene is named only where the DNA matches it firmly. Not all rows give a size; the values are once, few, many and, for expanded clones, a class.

CDR3aa: CASSLTGPYEAFF; CDR3nt: TGTGCCAGCAGTTTAACAGGGCCCTATGAAGCTTTCTTT; abundance: -; j_gene: TRBJ1-1; d_gene: -; v_gene: TRBV28
CDR3aa: CASSPSGRSLNEQFF; CDR3nt: TGTGCCAGCAGCCCTAGCGGGAGATCGTTGAATGAGCAGTTCTTC; abundance: -; j_gene: TRBJ2-1; d_gene: TRBD2; v_gene: TRBV11-3
CDR3aa: CASSPRYPETQYF; CDR3nt: TGTGCCAGCAGCCCTAGATATCCAGAGACCCAGTACTTC; abundance: once; j_gene: TRBJ2-5; d_gene: -; v_gene: TRBV7-8
CDR3aa: CASSPPAGPTYGYTF; CDR3nt: TGTGCCAGCTCACCACCGGCAGGGCCTACCTATGGCTACACCTTC; abundance: -; j_gene: TRBJ1-2; d_gene: -; v_gene: TRBV18
CDR3aa: CASSSGLAGVYEQYF; CDR3nt: TGTGCCAGCAGCTCGGGACTAGCGGGAGTATACGAGCAGTACTTC; abundance: -; j_gene: TRBJ2-7; d_gene: TRBD2; v_gene: TRBV13
CDR3aa: CASSEEAGGGYTF; CDR3nt: TGTGCCAGCAGTGAAGAGGCAGGGGGAGGCTACACCTTC; abundance: -; j_gene: TRBJ1-2; d_gene: TRBD1; v_gene: TRBV6-1
CDR3aa: CASSPQGAGANVLTF; CDR3nt: TGTGCCAGCTCACCACAGGGGGCTGGGGCCAACGTCCTGACTTTC; abundance: -; j_gene: TRBJ2-6; d_gene: -; v_gene: TRBV18
CDR3aa: CASSPGVGGGEPQHF; CDR3nt: TGTGCCAGCAGCCCCGGAGTCGGCGGAGGAGAGCCCCAGCATTTT; abundance: once; j_gene: TRBJ1-5; d_gene: -; v_gene: TRBV3-1/TRBV3-2
CDR3aa: CASSQVEQGTYEQYF; CDR3nt: TGCGCCAGCAGCCAAGTGGAGCAGGGCACCTACGAGCAGTACTTC; abundance: -; j_gene: TRBJ2-7; d_gene: -; v_gene: TRBV4-1
CDR3aa: CAISSGQGGGNTIYF; CDR3nt: TGTGCCATCAGCTCCGGACAGGGGGGTGGAAACACCATATATTTT; abundance: -; j_gene: TRBJ1-3; d_gene: TRBD1; v_gene: TRBV10-3
CDR3aa: CASSIALPHRATNEKLFF; CDR3nt: TGTGCCAGTAGTATAGCACTTCCTCACAGGGCAACTAATGAAAAACTGTTTTTT; abundance: -; j_gene: TRBJ1-4; d_gene: -; v_gene: TRBV19
CDR3aa: CASSQGLAVYEQYF; CDR3nt: TGTGCCAGCAGCCAGGGACTAGCGGTCTACGAGCAGTACTTC; abundance: -; j_gene: TRBJ2-7; d_gene: TRBD2; v_gene: TRBV7-2
CDR3aa: CASSLSQHSNQPQHF; CDR3nt: TGTGCCAGCAGTTTATCCCAACATAGCAATCAGCCCCAGCATTTT; abundance: -; j_gene: TRBJ1-5; d_gene: -; v_gene: TRBV27
CDR3aa: CGMSQGVYGYTF; CDR3nt: TGTGGGATGTCACAGGGAGTCTATGGCTACACCTTC; abundance: -; j_gene: TRBJ1-2; d_gene: -; v_gene: TRBV30
CDR3aa: CASSWGDGRRETQYF; CDR3nt: TGTGCCAGCAGTTGGGGGGACGGACGTCGGGAGACCCAGTACTTC; abundance: -; j_gene: TRBJ2-5; d_gene: -; v_gene: TRBV28
CDR3aa: CASSQVTGSNQPQHF; CDR3nt: TGCGCCAGCAGCCAAGTCACAGGGAGCAATCAGCCCCAGCATTTT; abundance: -; j_gene: TRBJ1-5; d_gene: -; v_gene: TRBV4-1
CDR3aa: CSVQTSGATDTQYF; CDR3nt: TGCAGCGTTCAGACTAGCGGGGCCACAGATACGCAGTATTTT; abundance: -; j_gene: TRBJ2-3; d_gene: TRBD2; v_gene: TRBV29-1
CDR3aa: CASSPTGETQYF; CDR3nt: TGTGCCAGCAGTCCCACCGGAGAGACCCAGTACTTC; abundance: -; j_gene: TRBJ2-5; d_gene: -; v_gene: TRBV12-3/TRBV12-4
CDR3aa: CASSNRETQYF; CDR3nt: TGCGCCAGCAGCAACAGGGAGACCCAGTACTTC; abundance: -; j_gene: TRBJ2-5; d_gene: -; v_gene: TRBV5-1
CDR3aa: CATSRGSPGGKNIQYF; CDR3nt: TGTGCCACCAGCAGAGGTAGCCCTGGAGGCAAAAACATTCAGTACTTC; abundance: -; j_gene: TRBJ2-4; d_gene: -; v_gene: TRBV15
CDR3aa: CASSRASDSRPEQYF; CDR3nt: TGTGCCAGCTCACGCGCCAGCGACTCCCGTCCCGAGCAGTACTTC; abundance: -; j_gene: TRBJ2-7; d_gene: -; v_gene: TRBV18
CDR3aa: CASSSRDRARFNGYTF; CDR3nt: TGTGCCAGCAGCTCTAGGGACAGGGCCCGATTTAATGGCTACACCTTC; abundance: -; j_gene: TRBJ1-2; d_gene: TRBD1; v_gene: TRBV7-9
CDR3aa: CASSWGLGVERQETQYF; CDR3nt: TGTGCCAGCAGCTGGGGGCTGGGGGTCGAGAGGCAAGAGACCCAGTACTTC; abundance: once; j_gene: TRBJ2-5; d_gene: -; v_gene: TRBV5-8
CDR3aa: CASSKVPPGRTESTDTQYF; CDR3nt: TGTGCCAGCAGCAAAGTTCCCCCTGGCCGGACAGAGAGCACAGATACGCAGTATTTT; abundance: -; j_gene: TRBJ2-3; d_gene: -; v_gene: TRBV21-1
CDR3aa: CAISKGQGDNQPQHF; CDR3nt: TGTGCCATCAGTAAGGGACAGGGAGATAATCAGCCCCAGCATTTT; abundance: once; j_gene: TRBJ1-5; d_gene: TRBD1; v_gene: TRBV10-3
CDR3aa: CASSQVWTGSQDEKLFF; CDR3nt: TGTGCCAGCAGCCAAGTGTGGACAGGGTCCCAAGATGAAAAACTGTTTTTT; abundance: -; j_gene: TRBJ1-4; d_gene: TRBD1; v_gene: TRBV3-1/TRBV3-2
CDR3aa: CASSLTGIPEAFF; CDR3nt: TGTGCCAGCAGTTTAACAGGGATACCTGAAGCTTTCTTT; abundance: once; j_gene: TRBJ1-1; d_gene: -; v_gene: TRBV2
CDR3aa: CASSRLARAGGEQYF; CDR3nt: TGTGCCAGCAGCCGACTAGCCAGAGCAGGTGGCGAGCAGTACTTC; abundance: -; j_gene: TRBJ2-7; d_gene: TRBD2; v_gene: TRBV6-5
CDR3aa: CASSPMIWGENTGELFF; CDR3nt: TGTGCCAGCAGCCCCATGATTTGGGGAGAGAACACCGGGGAGCTGTTTTTT; abundance: -; j_gene: TRBJ2-2; d_gene: -; v_gene: TRBV7-8
CDR3aa: CASSQAGAGETQYF; CDR3nt: TGTGCCAGCAGCCAGGCGGGAGCTGGAGAGACCCAGTACTTC; abundance: -; j_gene: TRBJ2-5; d_gene: TRBD2; v_gene: TRBV4-2
CDR3aa: CASSLGTLRNEKLFF; CDR3nt: TGTGCCAGCAGTCTAGGGACACTGAGAAATGAAAAACTGTTTTTT; abundance: -; j_gene: TRBJ1-4; d_gene: -; v_gene: TRBV28
CDR3aa: CATSDPRDSLYEQYF; CDR3nt: TGTGCCACCAGTGACCCCCGGGACAGTCTCTACGAGCAGTACTTC; abundance: -; j_gene: TRBJ2-7; d_gene: TRBD1; v_gene: TRBV24-1
CDR3aa: CASSRRTGTGGARSDTEAFF; CDR3nt: TGTGCCAGCAGTCGGAGGACTGGGACAGGGGGCGCAAGGAGTGACACTGAAGCTTTCTTT; abundance: -; j_gene: TRBJ1-1; d_gene: TRBD1; v_gene: TRBV6-6
CDR3aa: CASSPVRGYPEAFF; CDR3nt: TGTGCCAGTAGTCCCGTACGGGGGTACCCTGAAGCTTTCTTT; abundance: once; j_gene: TRBJ1-1; d_gene: -; v_gene: TRBV19
CDR3aa: CASSSDRGGFYEQYF; CDR3nt: TGTGCCAGCAGTTCCGACAGGGGAGGTTTCTACGAGCAGTACTTC; abundance: -; j_gene: TRBJ2-7; d_gene: TRBD1; v_gene: TRBV2
CDR3aa: CASSSGGRESYEQYF; CDR3nt: TGTGCCAGCTCATCGGGGGGGCGGGAGTCCTACGAGCAGTACTTC; abundance: -; j_gene: TRBJ2-7; d_gene: TRBD2; v_gene: TRBV18
CDR3aa: CASSYSKETGNTEAFF; CDR3nt: TGTGCCAGCAGTTACTCGAAGGAGACAGGGAACACTGAAGCTTTCTTT; abundance: -; j_gene: TRBJ1-1; d_gene: -; v_gene: TRBV6-2/TRBV6-3
CDR3aa: CATSGRTTGELFF; CDR3nt: TGTGCCACCAGTGGGAGAACCACCGGGGAGCTGTTTTTT; abundance: -; j_gene: TRBJ2-2; d_gene: -; v_gene: TRBV24-1
CDR3aa: CASSMSTGSYNEQFF; CDR3nt: TGTGCCAGTAGTATGTCGACAGGGTCCTACAATGAGCAGTTCTTC; abundance: -; j_gene: TRBJ2-1; d_gene: TRBD1; v_gene: TRBV19
CDR3aa: CASSEGYTEAFF; CDR3nt: TGTGCCAGCTCGGAGGGGTACACTGAAGCTTTCTTT; abundance: -; j_gene: TRBJ1-1; d_gene: -; v_gene: TRBV18
CDR3aa: CASSLLLAGKSTDTQYF; CDR3nt: TGTGCCAGCAGTCTCCTCCTAGCGGGGAAGAGCACAGATACGCAGTATTTT; abundance: -; j_gene: TRBJ2-3; d_gene: TRBD2; v_gene: TRBV28
CDR3aa: CASHHKNSPLHF; CDR3nt: TGTGCCAGCCACCACAAGAATTCACCCCTCCACTTT; abundance: -; j_gene: TRBJ1-6; d_gene: -; v_gene: TRBV6-5
CDR3aa: CATSRGLAGGYNEQFF; CDR3nt: TGTGCCACCAGCAGAGGACTAGCGGGAGGGTACAATGAGCAGTTCTTC; abundance: -; j_gene: TRBJ2-1; d_gene: TRBD2; v_gene: TRBV15
CDR3aa: CATSRAGGTAGANVLTF; CDR3nt: TGTGCCACCAGCAGAGCGGGCGGGACAGCTGGGGCCAACGTCCTGACTTTC; abundance: -; j_gene: TRBJ2-6; d_gene: -; v_gene: TRBV15
CDR3aa: CATEDRGSYEQYF; CDR3nt: TGTGCCACAGAGGACAGGGGCTCCTACGAGCAGTACTTC; abundance: -; j_gene: TRBJ2-7; d_gene: TRBD1; v_gene: TRBV10-3
CDR3aa: CASTLHPSNQPQHF; CDR3nt: TGCGCCAGCACTTTACACCCTAGCAATCAGCCCCAGCATTTT; abundance: -; j_gene: TRBJ1-5; d_gene: -; v_gene: TRBV10-2
CDR3aa: CASSLLGQGSGELFF; CDR3nt: TGCGCCAGCAGCTTGTTAGGCCAGGGGTCCGGGGAGTTGTTTTTT; abundance: -; j_gene: TRBJ2-2; d_gene: -; v_gene: TRBV5-1
CDR3aa: CASKNWNTEAFF; CDR3nt: TGTGCCAGCAAGAACTGGAACACTGAAGCTTTCTTT; abundance: -; j_gene: TRBJ1-1; d_gene: -; v_gene: TRBV9
CDR3aa: CASSQGPNRDSSYEQYF; CDR3nt: TGTGCCAGCAGCCAGGGACCTAACCGGGACAGCTCCTACGAGCAGTACTTC; abundance: -; j_gene: TRBJ2-7; d_gene: TRBD1; v_gene: TRBV4-2
CDR3aa: CASRGQGKGNSPLHF; CDR3nt: TGTGCCAGCAGGGGACAGGGGAAGGGGAATTCACCCCTCCACTTT; abundance: -; j_gene: TRBJ1-6; d_gene: TRBD1; v_gene: TRBV28
CDR3aa: CASIPGGGTEAFF; CDR3nt: TGCGCCAGCATCCCAGGGGGAGGAACTGAAGCTTTCTTT; abundance: once; j_gene: TRBJ1-1; d_gene: TRBD1; v_gene: TRBV10-1